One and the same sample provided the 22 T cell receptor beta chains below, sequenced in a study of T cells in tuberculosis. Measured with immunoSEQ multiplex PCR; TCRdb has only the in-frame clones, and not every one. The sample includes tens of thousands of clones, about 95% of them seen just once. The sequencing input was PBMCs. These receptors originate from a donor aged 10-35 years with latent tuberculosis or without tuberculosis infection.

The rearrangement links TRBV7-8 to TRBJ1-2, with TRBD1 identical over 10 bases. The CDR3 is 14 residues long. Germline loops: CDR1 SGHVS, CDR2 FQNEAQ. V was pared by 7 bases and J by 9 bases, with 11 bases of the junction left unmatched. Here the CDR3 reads CASNPDRGQGSYTF. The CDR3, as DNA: TGTGCCAGCAACCCCGACAGGGGGCAAGGTAGCTACACCTTC.

The CDR3 reads CASSHSETQYF. The CDR3 nucleotides read TGTGCCAGCAGCCACTCCGAGACCCAGTACTTC. This sequence joins TRBV5-6 and TRBJ2-5; D is uncertain. Germline CDR1 and CDR2: SGHDT and YYEEEE. Trimming stripped 4 bases from V and 5 bases from J, with 6 bases between. The CDR3 covers 11 residues.

The CDR3 is CASSISRGTHYEQYF. CDR3 DNA: TGTGCCAGTAGTATATCCCGGGGGACCCATTACGAGCAGTACTTC. V usage is TRBV19 and J usage is TRBJ2-7, with D possibly being TRBD2 (6 bases). V shed 2 bases and J shed 4 bases, with 15 bases lying between them. The CDR3 is 15 residues long. The germline CDR1 and CDR2 sequences are LNHDA and SQIVND (reference sequence). The whole variable domain, remainder taken from reference TRBV19 and TRBJ2-7, is DGGITQSPKYLFRKEGQNVTLSCEQNLNHDAMYWYRQDPGQGLRLIYYSQIVNDFQKGDIAEGYSVSREKKESFPLTVTSAQKNPTAFYLCASSISRGTHYEQYFGPGTRLTVT.

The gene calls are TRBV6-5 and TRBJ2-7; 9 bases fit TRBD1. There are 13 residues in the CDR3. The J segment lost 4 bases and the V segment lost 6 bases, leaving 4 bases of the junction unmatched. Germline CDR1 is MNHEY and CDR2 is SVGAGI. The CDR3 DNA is TGTGCCAGCAGATCGGGACAGGGTTACGAGCAGTACTTC. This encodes CASRSGQGYEQYF.

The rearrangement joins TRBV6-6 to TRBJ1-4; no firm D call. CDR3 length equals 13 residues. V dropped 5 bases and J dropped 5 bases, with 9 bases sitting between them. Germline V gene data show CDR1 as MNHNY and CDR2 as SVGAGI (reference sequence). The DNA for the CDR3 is TGTGCCAGCAGTAGACCGGAGAATGAAAAACTGTTTTTT. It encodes CASSRPENEKLFF.

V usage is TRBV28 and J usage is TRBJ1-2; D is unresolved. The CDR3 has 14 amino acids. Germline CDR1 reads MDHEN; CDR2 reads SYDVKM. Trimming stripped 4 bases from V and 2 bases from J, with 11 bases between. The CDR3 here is CASSSTGINYGYTF. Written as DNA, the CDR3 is TGTGCCAGCAGTTCTACGGGGATCAACTATGGCTACACCTTC.

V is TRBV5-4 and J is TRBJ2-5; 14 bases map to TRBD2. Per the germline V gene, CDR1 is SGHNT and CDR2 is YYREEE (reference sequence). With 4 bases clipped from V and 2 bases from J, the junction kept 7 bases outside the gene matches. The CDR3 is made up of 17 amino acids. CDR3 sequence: CASSPGLAGVPQETQYF. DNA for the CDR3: TGTGCCAGCAGCCCGGGACTAGCGGGAGTCCCTCAAGAGACCCAGTACTTC.

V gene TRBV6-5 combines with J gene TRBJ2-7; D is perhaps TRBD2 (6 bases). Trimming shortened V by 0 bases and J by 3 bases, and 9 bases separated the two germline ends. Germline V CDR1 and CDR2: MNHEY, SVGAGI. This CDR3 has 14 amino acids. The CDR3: CASSYSRGNYEQYF. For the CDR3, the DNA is TGTGCCAGCAGTTACTCGCGCGGGAACTACGAGCAGTACTTC.

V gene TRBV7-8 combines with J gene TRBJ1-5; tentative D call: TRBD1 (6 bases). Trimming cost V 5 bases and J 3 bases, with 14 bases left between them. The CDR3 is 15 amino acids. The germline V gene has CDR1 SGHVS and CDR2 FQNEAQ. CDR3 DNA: TGTGCCAGCAGCAATACCAGGGGTCCCAATCAGCCCCAGCATTTT. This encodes CASSNTRGPNQPQHF.

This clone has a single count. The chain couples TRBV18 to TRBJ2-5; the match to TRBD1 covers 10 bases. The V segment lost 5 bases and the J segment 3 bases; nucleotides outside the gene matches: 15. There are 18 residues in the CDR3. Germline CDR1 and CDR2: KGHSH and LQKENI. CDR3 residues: CASSSYPTGGVQEETQYF. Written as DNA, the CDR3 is TGTGCCAGCTCATCATATCCGACAGGGGGCGTCCAAGAAGAGACCCAGTACTTC.

CDR3 amino acids: CASSSTGETQYF. The CDR3 DNA follows: TGTGCCAGCAGTTCCACAGGGGAGACCCAGTACTTC. The chain uses TRBV27 and TRBJ2-5, with a tentative D call TRBD1 (6 bases). V lost 4 bases to trimming and J lost 5 bases, with 8 bases between them. CDR3 length: 12 residues. CDR1 is MNHEY and CDR2 is SMNVEV in the germline V gene (reference sequence).

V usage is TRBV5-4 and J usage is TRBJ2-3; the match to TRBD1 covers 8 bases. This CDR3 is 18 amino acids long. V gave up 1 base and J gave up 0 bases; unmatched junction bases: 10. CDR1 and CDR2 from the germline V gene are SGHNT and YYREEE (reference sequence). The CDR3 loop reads CASSLSRPGGSSTDTQYF. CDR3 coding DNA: TGTGCCAGCAGCTTGAGTAGACCAGGGGGCTCTAGCACAGATACGCAGTATTTT.

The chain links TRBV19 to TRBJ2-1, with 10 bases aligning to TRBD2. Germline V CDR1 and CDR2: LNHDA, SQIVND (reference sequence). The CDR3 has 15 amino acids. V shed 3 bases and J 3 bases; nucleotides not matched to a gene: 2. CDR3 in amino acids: CASSIGLAVYNEQFF. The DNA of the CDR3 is TGTGCCAGTAGTATCGGACTAGCGGTCTACAATGAGCAGTTCTTC.

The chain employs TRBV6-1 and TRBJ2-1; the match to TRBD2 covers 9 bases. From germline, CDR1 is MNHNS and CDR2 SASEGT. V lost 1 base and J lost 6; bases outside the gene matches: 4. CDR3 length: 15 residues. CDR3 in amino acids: CASSEVAGVINEQFF. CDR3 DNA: TGTGCCAGCAGTGAAGTAGCGGGAGTAATCAATGAGCAGTTCTTC.

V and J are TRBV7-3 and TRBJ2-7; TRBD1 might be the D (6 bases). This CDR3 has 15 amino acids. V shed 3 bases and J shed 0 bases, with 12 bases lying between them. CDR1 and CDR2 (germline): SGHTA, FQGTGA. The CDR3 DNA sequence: TGTGCCAGCAGCTTTAGACAGGTATGCTCCTACGAGCAGTACTTC. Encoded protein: CASSFRQVCSYEQYF.

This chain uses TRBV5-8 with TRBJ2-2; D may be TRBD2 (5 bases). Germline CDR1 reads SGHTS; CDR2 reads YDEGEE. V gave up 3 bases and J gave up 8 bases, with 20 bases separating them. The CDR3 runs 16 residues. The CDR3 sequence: CASSSSLTVGVGELFF. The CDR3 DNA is TGTGCCAGCAGCTCCTCCCTGACTGTCGGGGTTGGGGAGCTGTTTTTT.

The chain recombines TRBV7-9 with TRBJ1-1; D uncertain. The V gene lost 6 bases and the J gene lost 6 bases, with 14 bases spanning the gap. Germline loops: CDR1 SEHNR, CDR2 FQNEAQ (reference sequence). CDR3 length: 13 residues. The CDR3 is CASSPPAQAEAFF. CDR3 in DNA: TGTGCCAGCAGTCCCCCGGCGCAGGCTGAAGCTTTCTTT.

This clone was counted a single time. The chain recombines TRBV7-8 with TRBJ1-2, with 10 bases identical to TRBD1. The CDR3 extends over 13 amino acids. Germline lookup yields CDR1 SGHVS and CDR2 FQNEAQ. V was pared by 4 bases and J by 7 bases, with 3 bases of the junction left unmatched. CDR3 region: CASSSRQGAGYTF. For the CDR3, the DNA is TGTGCCAGCAGCTCCCGACAGGGGGCTGGCTACACCTTC. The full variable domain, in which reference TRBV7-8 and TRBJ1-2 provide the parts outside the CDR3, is GAGVSQSPRYKVAKRGQDVALRCDPISGHVSLFWYQQALGQGPEFLTYFQNEAQLDKSGLPSDRFFAERPEGSVSTLKIQRTQQEDSAVYLCASSSRQGAGYTFGSGTRLTVV.

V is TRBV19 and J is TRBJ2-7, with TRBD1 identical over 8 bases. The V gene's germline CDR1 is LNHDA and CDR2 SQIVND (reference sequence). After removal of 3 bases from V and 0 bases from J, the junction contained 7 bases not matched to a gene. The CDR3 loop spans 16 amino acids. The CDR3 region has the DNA TGTGCCAGTAGTATGTCGGGACAGGTCCCCTCCTACGAGCAGTACTTC. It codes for CASSMSGQVPSYEQYF.

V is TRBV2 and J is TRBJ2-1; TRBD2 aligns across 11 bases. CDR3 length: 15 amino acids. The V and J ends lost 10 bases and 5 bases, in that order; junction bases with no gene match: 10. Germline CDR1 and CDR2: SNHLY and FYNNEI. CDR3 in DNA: TGTGCCACCAGACTAGCGGGACCCCTTAACAATGAGCAGTTCTTC. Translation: CATRLAGPLNNEQFF.

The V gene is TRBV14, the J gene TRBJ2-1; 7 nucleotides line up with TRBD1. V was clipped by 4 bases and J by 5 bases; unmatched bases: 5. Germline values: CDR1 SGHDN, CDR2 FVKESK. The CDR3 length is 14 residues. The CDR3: CASSPWDSNNEQFF. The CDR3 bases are TGTGCCAGCAGCCCATGGGACAGCAACAATGAGCAGTTCTTC.

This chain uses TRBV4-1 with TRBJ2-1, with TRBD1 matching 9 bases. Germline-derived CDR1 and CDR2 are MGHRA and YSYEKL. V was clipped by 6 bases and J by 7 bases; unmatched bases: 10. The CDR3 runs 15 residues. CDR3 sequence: CASRPSGTGRNEQFF. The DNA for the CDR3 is TGCGCCAGCAGACCATCCGGGACAGGGCGAAATGAGCAGTTCTTC.